One and the same sample provided the 25 T cell receptor beta chains below, sequenced in a study of T cells in Graves' hyperthyroidism and ophthalmopathy (dated by TCRdb to about 2019). The library came from multiplex PCR. The sequencer listed for this sample is Illumina HiSeq 2000. The TCR beta CDR3 regions were amplified from the RNA transcripts. A first-round RT-PCR of the TCR CDR3 used the HTBI primer set with the Qiagen OneStep RT-PCR kit. TCRdb trimmed public reads at Q25 via fastp, called clones via MiXCR and kept in-frame beta chains. Under each unique CDR3 protein, matching rows form one entry showing the most common genes and DNA. For this sample there are around 250,000 distinct CDR3 sequences; roughly 14% appear just once. The leading ten clones occupy roughly 14% of the sample. Material for sequencing was blood. Receptor source: a middle-aged woman with Graves' hyperthyroidism that later progressed to Graves' ophthalmopathy.

This clonotype was seen ten or more times. The V and J genes are TRBV9 and TRBJ2-1; no firm D call. Deletions cut 3 bases from V and 3 bases from J, with 13 bases between. Germline V lookup: CDR1 SGDLS, CDR2 YYNGEE. The CDR3 sequence is 15 residues long. CDR3 in amino acids: CASSARLEYYNEQFF. The CDR3 DNA reads as TGTGCCAGCAGCGCCCGACTCGAGTACTACAATGAGCAGTTCTTC.

The rearrangement links TRBV28 to TRBJ1-6, with 8 bases matching TRBD1. Germline V gives CDR1 MDHEN, CDR2 SYDVKM. V shed 5 bases and J 7 bases; nucleotides not matched to a gene: 10. This CDR3 is built from 16 residues. The CDR3 is CASSPLDRARNSPLHF. The CDR3 DNA follows: TGTGCCAGCAGTCCCCTGGACAGGGCGAGGAATTCACCCCTCCACTTT.

This clonotype showed up just a few times. With a much larger clone just one base away, this may be a read error. The chain uses TRBV6-1 and TRBJ2-2; D possibly corresponds to TRBD2 (6 bases). The CDR3 sequence is 16 residues long. Germline V gene lookup returns CDR1 MNHNS and CDR2 SASEGT. CDR3 coding DNA: TGTGCCAGCAATGAAGGAGGGGACTTAAACACCGGGGAGCTGTTTTTT. Its protein product is CASNEGGDLNTGELFF.

This clonotype appeared many times. The genes are TRBV6-1 and TRBJ2-2; D gene uncertain. Germline V CDR1 and CDR2: MNHNS, SASEGT. The V end was cut by 6 bases, the J end by 3 bases, with 14 bases between. The CDR3 has 15 residues. CDR3 amino acids: CASSVKRLHTGELFF. The CDR3, as DNA: TGTGCCAGCAGCGTCAAGCGATTGCACACCGGGGAGCTGTTTTTT.

This clonotype was seen many times. This chain joins TRBV14 and TRBJ1-1; no reliable D call. The CDR3 has 13 amino acids. Trimming removed 6 bases at V and 0 bases at J, with 8 bases between. Germline V CDR1 and CDR2: SGHDN, FVKESK. The CDR3 here is CASSYHMNTEAFF. The CDR3 coding sequence is TGTGCCAGCAGTTACCACATGAACACTGAAGCTTTCTTT.

This clonotype was detected a few times. V usage is TRBV4-1 and J usage is TRBJ2-1; TRBD2 matches at 12 bases. The CDR3 has 15 amino acids. V gave up 4 bases and J gave up 4 bases; unmatched junction bases: 2. Germline loops: CDR1 MGHRA, CDR2 YSYEKL. The CDR3 spells CASSPSGRGYNEQFF. CDR3 sequence (DNA): TGCGCCAGCAGCCCTAGCGGGAGGGGTTACAATGAGCAGTTCTTC.

This clonotype was seen only once. The gene calls are TRBV20-1 and TRBJ2-5, with 9 bases lining up with TRBD2. Germline V lookup: CDR1 DFQATT, CDR2 SNEGSKA (reference sequence). V lost 6 bases and J lost 5; bases outside the gene matches: 4. The CDR3 length is 12 residues. This CDR3 reads CSAWREGETQYF. The DNA for the CDR3 is TGCAGTGCGTGGCGGGAGGGCGAGACCCAGTACTTC.

This chain uses TRBV24-1 with TRBJ2-1; 7 bases line up with TRBD2. From germline, CDR1 is KGHDR and CDR2 SFDVKD. The length of the CDR3 is 14 residues. The CDR3 here is CATGGVSSYNEQFF. CDR3 DNA sequence: TGTGCTACTGGGGGGGTAAGCTCCTACAATGAGCAGTTCTTC.

This clonotype was seen many times. V is TRBV20-1 and J is TRBJ2-7; the D is unclear. This CDR3 contains 14 residues. Germline V gives CDR1 DFQATT, CDR2 SNEGSKA (reference sequence). Between the trimmed V and J ends, which lost 4 bases and 3 bases, there was a span of 16 bases. The CDR3 protein is CSAKDLGDLYEQYF. DNA for the CDR3: TGCAGTGCTAAGGATCTGGGCGACCTCTACGAGCAGTACTTC.

This clonotype has a handful of counts. J is TRBJ2-2 and V is TRBV10-3, with 12 bases fitting TRBD2. J lost 4 bases, V lost 5 bases, and 17 bases had no gene match. Germline V gene sequence: CDR1 ENHRY, CDR2 SYGVKD. There are 20 residues in the CDR3. The DNA for the CDR3 is TGTGCCATCAGTAATCGACTAGCGGGAGTCGAATTCGTAGGCACCGGGGAGCTGTTTTTT. This gives the protein CAISNRLAGVEFVGTGELFF.

CDR3 in amino acids: CASSPGLAGVGETQYF. The CDR3 DNA reads as TGTGCCAGCAGCCCGGGACTAGCGGGAGTAGGGGAGACCCAGTACTTC. The rearrangement links TRBV11-2 to TRBJ2-5; 14 positions agree with TRBD2. The trim removed 5 bases at V and 5 bases at J, leaving 7 bases unmatched. CDR1 SGHAT and CDR2 FQNNGV come from the germline V gene. The CDR3 runs to 16 residues.

Details on this clonotype: This may stem from a read error, because a much larger clone lies one nucleotide away. The chain recombines TRBV3-1 with TRBJ2-2; D remains unclear. The CDR3 has 17 residues. Germline V gives CDR1 LGHDT, CDR2 YNNKEL (reference sequence). Written as DNA, the CDR3 is TGTACCAGCAGCCAAAGCGTAGTAGGGACGAACACCGGGGAGCTGTTTTTT. It translates to CTSSQSVVGTNTGELFF.

This clonotype was observed a few times. The V gene is TRBV2, the J gene TRBJ1-2; possibly TRBD1 for D (6 bases). Germline V gives CDR1 SNHLY, CDR2 FYNNEI. Trimming took off 6 bases at V and 3 bases at J, with 11 bases between the two ends. CDR3 length: 13 amino acids. CDR3 in amino acids: CASSSGEDYGYTF. The CDR3 bases are TGTGCCAGCAGCTCAGGGGAGGACTATGGCTACACCTTC.

This clonotype has a count of ten or more. The rearrangement joins TRBV4-1 to TRBJ2-7; 7 positions agree with TRBD1. The V gene end was trimmed by 5 bases and the J gene end by 3 bases; junction bases not matched to a gene: 13. Germline V lookup: CDR1 MGHRA, CDR2 YSYEKL. The CDR3 totals 16 residues. CDR3 region: CASSFRTGSTIYEQYF. CDR3 DNA: TGCGCCAGCAGCTTTCGGACAGGAAGCACCATCTACGAGCAGTACTTC.

The chain employs TRBV11-1 and TRBJ2-7, with TRBD1 matching 11 bases. CDR1 and CDR2 from the germline V gene are SGHAT and FQDESV (reference sequence). This CDR3 has 15 residues. Losses at the gene ends were 5 bases for V and 3 bases for J; bases not matched to a gene: 6. CDR3 amino acids: CASSDRTGGVYEQYF. In DNA form, the CDR3 reads TGTGCCAGCAGCGACCGGACAGGGGGCGTCTACGAGCAGTACTTC.

This clonotype occurred a few times. The chain has TRBV9 and TRBJ2-2; D is unclear. Germline lookup yields CDR1 SGDLS and CDR2 YYNGEE. Trimming left V 3 bases short and J 7 bases short, with 10 bases between. The CDR3 sequence is 13 residues long. CDR3 DNA: TGTGCCAGCAGCGCCGGCGTTGACGGGGAGCTGTTTTTT. Its protein product is CASSAGVDGELFF.

The table lists this clonotype with a few counts. This sequence joins TRBV15 and TRBJ1-2; 9 bases are a match to TRBD1. The CDR3 consists of 15 residues. With V trimmed by 3 bases and J by 4 bases, 6 bases remained unmatched. CDR1 is LNHNV and CDR2 is YYDKDF in the germline V gene (reference sequence). The CDR3 sequence is CATSRPGTGPYGYTF. The CDR3 bases are TGTGCCACCAGCAGGCCCGGGACAGGGCCCTATGGCTACACCTTC. Full variable domain (missing parts from reference TRBV15 and TRBJ1-2): DAMVIQNPRYQVTQFGKPVTLSCSQTLNHNVMYWYQQKSSQAPKLLFHYYDKDFNNEADTPDNFQSRRPNTSFCFLDIRSPGLGDTAMYLCATSRPGTGPYGYTFGSGTRLTVV.

This chain uses TRBV4-1 with TRBJ2-2; 7 bases fit TRBD2. CDR3 length equals 15 residues. V dropped 5 bases and J dropped 2; count of bases not matched to a gene: 5. Germline values: CDR1 MGHRA, CDR2 YSYEKL. The CDR3 sequence is CASSESGGNTGELFF. The CDR3 coding sequence is TGCGCCAGCAGCGAATCGGGGGGAAACACCGGGGAGCTGTTTTTT.

The genes are TRBV28 and TRBJ2-7, with TRBD2 identical over 14 bases. Germline loops: CDR1 MDHEN, CDR2 SYDVKM. This CDR3 spans 15 amino acids. The junction had 1 base not matched to a gene; V was cut back by 6 bases and J by 0 bases. The CDR3 coding sequence is TGTGCCAGCAGGACTAGCGGGAGGGCCTCCTACGAGCAGTACTTC. This gives the protein CASRTSGRASYEQYF.

This clonotype has a count of ten or more. The chain joins TRBV20-1 to TRBJ1-4; no definite D call. The CDR3 consists of 13 residues. Looked up from germline, CDR1 is DFQATT and CDR2 is SNEGSKA (reference sequence). The V gene lost 3 bases and the J gene lost 2 bases, with 7 bases spanning the gap. CDR3 in amino acids: CSASRSTNEKLFF. The CDR3 bases are TGCAGTGCTAGTAGGTCGACTAATGAAAAACTGTTTTTT.

This clonotype occurred once. A much larger clone differs by one base, so this may be a read error. This sequence joins TRBV4-1 and TRBJ2-7, with 8 bases matching TRBD2. The CDR3 has 19 residues. The junction had 15 bases not matched to a gene; V was cut back by 0 bases and J by 2 bases. Germline V gene sequence: CDR1 MGHRA, CDR2 YSYEKL. The CDR3 DNA sequence: TGCGCCAGCAGCCAAGAAAGGTTAAATCGGCGGGGGGCTCCCTACGAGCAGTACTTC. Its protein product is CASSQERLNRRGAPYEQYF.

The chain uses TRBV19 and TRBJ1-1; 10 positions match TRBD1. Germline V lookup: CDR1 LNHDA, CDR2 SQIVND (reference sequence). The CDR3 contains 16 residues. The junction had 5 bases not matched to a gene; V was cut back by 4 bases and J by 0 bases. In nucleotides, the CDR3 is TGTGCCAGTAGTAAGGGACAGGGGTTCTTGAACACTGAAGCTTTCTTT. Translated: CASSKGQGFLNTEAFF.

The rearrangement links TRBV10-3 to TRBJ2-1, with D hard to call. CDR3 size: 14 residues. V was shortened by 3 bases and J by 1 base, with 7 bases between the two germline ends. CDR1 and CDR2 (germline): ENHRY, SYGVKD. CDR3 loop: CAISEVGSYNEQFF. The DNA of the CDR3 is TGTGCCATCAGTGAAGTTGGGTCCTACAATGAGCAGTTCTTC.

V and J are TRBV27 and TRBJ1-2; tentatively, D is TRBD1 (6 bases). Looked up from germline, CDR1 is MNHEY and CDR2 is SMNVEV (reference sequence). The CDR3 contains 14 residues. V lost 4 bases and J lost 6, with 15 bases in between. CDR3 sequence: CASSSSPGAHGYTF. The CDR3 DNA reads as TGTGCCAGCAGTTCCTCCCCGGGGGCGCATGGCTACACCTTC.

This clonotype was recorded many times. The germline gene is not matched at one end of the junction; a read error may be the cause. The chain joins TRBV20-1 to TRBJ2-7; D unclear. The V gene's germline CDR1 is DFQATT and CDR2 SNEGSKA (reference sequence). The CDR3 covers 11 residues. The CDR3 here is CSARAIYEQYF. The DNA for the CDR3 is TGCAGTGCCAGAGCCATATACGAGCAGTACTTC.